This TCR beta chain was observed in a study of T cells in tumors after PD-1 blockade. Overall study: Either cemiplimab 350 mg every 2 weeks or pembrolizumab 200 mg every 3 weeks was given.

Whole-study results and caveats: Peripheral recruitment is suggested, as some novel exhausted tumor clones were in pre-treatment blood. Expanded exhausted CD8+ clones after therapy were mostly novel clonotypes.

This CDR3 region has 12 residues. The ends lost 6 bases at V and 11 bases at J; junction bases unmatched: 6. The germline V gene encodes CDR1 MDHEN and CDR2 SYDVKM. Documented time point: second of two post-therapy site-matched biopsies about 2 months apart. Here immunoSEQ multiplex PCR was the method, and the copy in TCRdb shows in-frame clones only, minus some. Of 7,000 to 8,500 clones in the sample, 62% are singletons; the top ten hold around 13%. Turning to this clone: Its antigen is still unknown.

Material: tumor tissue, obtained after anti-PD-1 treatment. J is TRBJ1-1 and V is TRBV28; 10 bases are a match to TRBD1. The sequence was collected from a human donor with basal cell carcinoma. The CDR3 reads CASRPGQGRAFF. The CDR3 DNA sequence: TGTGCCAGCAGGCCGGGACAGGGGCGCGCTTTCTTT.